The 17 T cell receptor beta chains below come from one sample, sequenced in a study of beta chain features in type 1 diabetes. Study conclusions and caveats: Among patients with Type 1 diabetes, TCRB CDR3s were moderately but significantly shorter in every one of the four CD4+ subsets.

Antigen specificity for these receptors is unknown. cDNA synthesis used the whole RNA isolate, giving expressed TCRB sequences. Measured with immunoSEQ multiplex PCR; TCRdb has only the in-frame clones, and not every one. The sample has about 26,000 clones, roughly 45% seen once. Sequenced sample: stem cell memory CD4+ T cells from blood. Every receptor here comes from a man younger than 45 with type 1 diabetes.

This chain links TRBV5-4 with TRBJ2-5; 12 nucleotides match TRBD2. The CDR3 consists of 16 residues. The germline gives CDR1 SGHNT, CDR2 YYREEE (reference sequence). Losses at the gene ends were 4 bases for V and 4 bases for J; bases not matched to a gene: 8. CDR3 sequence reads: CASSPGLAGRLETQYF. CDR3 sequence (DNA): TGTGCCAGCAGCCCCGGACTAGCGGGGCGGTTAGAGACCCAGTACTTC. Full variable domain (remainder filled in from reference TRBV5-4 and TRBJ2-5): ETGVTQSPTHLIKTRGQQVTLRCSSQSGHNTVSWYQQALGQGPQFIFQYYREEENGRGNFPPRFSGLQFPNYSSELNVNALELDDSALYLCASSPGLAGRLETQYFGPGTRLLVL.

Only a few counts were recorded for this clone. The CDR3 sequence: CASSSSSGGAADTQYF. DNA of the CDR3: TGCGCCAGCAGCTCATCTAGCGGGGGGGCCGCAGATACGCAGTATTTT. V is TRBV5-1 and J is TRBJ2-3, with 12 bases fitting TRBD2. Germline CDR1 reads SGHRS; CDR2 reads YFSETQ. V gave up 3 bases and J gave up 4 bases; unmatched junction bases: 6. The CDR3 spans 16 residues.

The rearrangement uses TRBV5-1 and TRBJ2-5; 7 bases align to TRBD1. The germline V gene encodes CDR1 SGHRS and CDR2 YFSETQ. This CDR3 has 14 residues. After removal of 10 bases from V and 1 base from J, the junction contained 10 bases not matched to a gene. CDR3 residues: CASRSGTAQETQYF. CDR3 in DNA: TGCGCCTCTAGGAGTGGGACAGCCCAAGAGACCCAGTACTTC.

This clone was detected a few times. The V and J genes are TRBV6-6 and TRBJ2-1; 9 bases map to TRBD1. The V and J ends lost 5 bases and 4 bases, in that order; junction bases with no gene match: 9. Germline CDR1 is MNHNY and CDR2 is SVGAGI (reference sequence). The CDR3 runs 16 residues. The CDR3 here is CASSGPGTGSYNEQFF. The CDR3 DNA sequence: TGTGCCAGCAGTGGCCCCGGGACAGGGTCGTACAATGAGCAGTTCTTC.

In DNA form, the CDR3 reads TGTGCCAGCAGTTACTCGGGCAGGGTAGTAGCAGATACGCAGTATTTT. Amino acids: CASSYSGRVVADTQYF. The rearrangement joins TRBV6-5 to TRBJ2-3, with a tentative D call TRBD1 (5 bases). Trimming pared 0 bases from V and 4 bases from J, leaving 14 bases between. The CDR3 loop spans 16 amino acids. Germline loops: CDR1 MNHEY, CDR2 SVGAGI.

This clone was observed a few times. This sequence joins TRBV11-2 and TRBJ2-5, with 8 bases matching TRBD1. The end of the DNA aligns better with TRBJ2-7, so the J call may be wrong. The CDR3 runs to 14 residues. Looked up from germline, CDR1 is SGHAT and CDR2 is FQNNGV. CDR3 amino acids: CASSFPDRDYEQYF. The DNA for the CDR3 is TGTGCCAGCAGCTTCCCGGACAGGGACTACGAGCAGTACTTC.

The chain uses TRBV5-1 and TRBJ1-1, with 7 bases matching TRBD1. Germline trimming cut 1 base from V and 6 bases from J; bases unmatched to any gene: 0. Germline V CDR1 and CDR2: SGHRS, YFSETQ. The CDR3 sequence is 12 residues long. CDR3 in amino acids: CASSLQGAEAFF. Written as DNA, the CDR3 is TGCGCCAGCAGCTTGCAGGGGGCTGAAGCTTTCTTT.

This clone was seen more than once but under ten times. The V gene is TRBV7-2, the J gene TRBJ2-7; 8 bases match TRBD1. Germline V gene sequence: CDR1 SGHTA, CDR2 FQGNSA. The length of the CDR3 is 14 residues. The trim removed 1 base at V and 3 bases at J, leaving 2 bases unmatched. CDR3 coding DNA: TGTGCCAGCAGCTTAGGAGGACAGGGCTACGAGCAGTACTTC. Translated: CASSLGGQGYEQYF.

The V gene is TRBV7-9, the J gene TRBJ2-2, with 8 bases lining up with TRBD1. Trimming at V came to 4 bases and at J to 3 bases, leaving 10 bases not matched to a gene. CDR1 and CDR2 (germline): SEHNR, FQNEAQ (reference sequence). The CDR3 spans 17 residues. The CDR3 nucleotides are TGTGCCAGCAGCTGGTACAGGGGGTTGATCGACACCGGGGAGCTGTTTTTT. Amino acid sequence: CASSWYRGLIDTGELFF.

The chain couples TRBV7-9 to TRBJ1-1; 9 nucleotides match TRBD1. This CDR3 contains 16 residues. Germline-derived CDR1 and CDR2 are SEHNR and FQNEAQ (reference sequence). V shed 5 bases, J shed 1 base, and the junction held 8 bases outside the gene matches. CDR3 nucleotides: TGTGCCAGCAGCCGTACGGGACAGGGTAAGAACACTGAAGCTTTCTTT. It encodes CASSRTGQGKNTEAFF.

The J gene is TRBJ1-5, the V gene TRBV6-6; D uncertain. Trimming removed 6 bases at V and 6 bases at J, with 6 bases between. This CDR3 is built from 11 residues. The V gene's germline CDR1 is MNHNY and CDR2 SVGAGI (reference sequence). CDR3 residues: CASSPGQPQHF. The DNA for the CDR3 is TGTGCCAGCAGCCCGGGTCAGCCCCAGCATTTT.

This rearrangement joins TRBV5-1 to TRBJ2-1, with a weak D call TRBD1 (6 bases). This CDR3 spans 15 amino acids. The V end lost 4 bases, the J end lost 7 bases, and 18 bases lay between the germline ends. Per the germline V gene, CDR1 is SGHRS and CDR2 is YFSETQ. CDR3 sequence: CASSRTGHWSNEQFF. The DNA of the CDR3 is TGCGCCAGCAGCCGTACGGGACACTGGTCGAATGAGCAGTTCTTC.

V is TRBV14 and J is TRBJ2-6; D is unclear. V lost 2 bases to trimming and J lost 0 bases, with 5 bases between them. The CDR3 is 15 residues long. CDR1 is SGHDN and CDR2 is FVKESK in the germline V gene. The CDR3 DNA reads TGTGCCAGCAGCCAACTACTCTCTGGGGCCAACGTCCTGACTTTC. This codes for CASSQLLSGANVLTF.

This clone was seen a few times. This chain links TRBV30 with TRBJ1-1; unclear D gene. The CDR3 sequence is 15 residues long. The V end was cut by 1 base, the J end by 0 bases, with 12 bases between. Germline V gives CDR1 GTSNPN, CDR2 SVGIG (reference sequence). The CDR3 sequence: CAWSAGPPVNTEAFF. In DNA, the CDR3 is TGTGCCTGGAGTGCTGGCCCACCCGTGAACACTGAAGCTTTCTTT.

The chain joins TRBV9 to TRBJ1-2, with D maybe TRBD1 (5 bases). Trimming removed 3 bases at V and 3 bases at J, with 12 bases between. Looked up from germline, CDR1 is SGDLS and CDR2 is YYNGEE. The CDR3 loop spans 14 amino acids. CDR3 protein: CASSAQGLDYGYTF. The CDR3 region has the DNA TGTGCCAGCAGCGCCCAGGGTCTAGACTATGGCTACACCTTC. The full variable domain, in which reference TRBV9 and TRBJ1-2 provide the parts outside the CDR3, is DSGVTQTPKHLITATGQRVTLRCSPRSGDLSVYWYQQSLDQGLQFLIQYYNGEERAKGNILERFSAQQFPDLHSELNLSSLELGDSALYFCASSAQGLDYGYTFGSGTRLTVV.

CDR3 sequence (DNA): TGTGCCAGCAGCCCTAGCGGGAGGAACACCGGGGAGCTGTTTTTT. It is translated as CASSPSGRNTGELFF. This rearrangement joins TRBV27 to TRBJ2-2; 10 positions agree with TRBD2. J gave up 1 base and V 6 bases, and 2 bases lay outside the gene matches. Germline assignment: CDR1 MNHEY and CDR2 SMNVEV (reference sequence). The CDR3 runs 15 residues.

In this sample, this clone turned up a few times. The rearrangement uses TRBV6-6 and TRBJ2-6; 7 nucleotides line up with TRBD1. CDR1 and CDR2 (germline): MNHNY, SVGAGI (reference sequence). Germline trimming cut 1 base from V and 1 base from J; bases unmatched to any gene: 1. The CDR3 loop spans 16 amino acids. CDR3 bases: TGTGCCAGCAGTTACTGGACAGGATCTGGGGCCAACGTCCTGACTTTC. This sequence encodes CASSYWTGSGANVLTF.